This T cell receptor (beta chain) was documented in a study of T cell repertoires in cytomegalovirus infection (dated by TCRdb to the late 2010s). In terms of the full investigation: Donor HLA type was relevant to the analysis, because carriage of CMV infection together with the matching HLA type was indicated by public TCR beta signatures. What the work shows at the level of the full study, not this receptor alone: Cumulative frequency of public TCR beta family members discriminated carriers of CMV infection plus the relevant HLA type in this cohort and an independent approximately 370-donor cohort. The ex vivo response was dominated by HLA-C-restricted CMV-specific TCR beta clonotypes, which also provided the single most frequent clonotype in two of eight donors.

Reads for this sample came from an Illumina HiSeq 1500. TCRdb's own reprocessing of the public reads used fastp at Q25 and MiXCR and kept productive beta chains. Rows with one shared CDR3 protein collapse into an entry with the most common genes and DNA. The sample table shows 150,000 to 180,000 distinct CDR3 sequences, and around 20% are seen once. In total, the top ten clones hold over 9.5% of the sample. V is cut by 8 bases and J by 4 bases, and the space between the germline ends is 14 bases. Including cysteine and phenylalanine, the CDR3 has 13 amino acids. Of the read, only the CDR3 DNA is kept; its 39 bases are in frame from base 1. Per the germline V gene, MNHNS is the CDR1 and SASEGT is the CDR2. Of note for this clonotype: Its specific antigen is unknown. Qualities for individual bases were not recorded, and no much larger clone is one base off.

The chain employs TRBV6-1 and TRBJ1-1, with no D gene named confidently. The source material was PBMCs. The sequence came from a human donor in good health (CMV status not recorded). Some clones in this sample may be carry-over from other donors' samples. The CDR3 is CASRRWVSTEAFF. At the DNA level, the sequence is TGTGCCAGCCGGAGGTGGGTGTCCACTGAAGCTTTCTTT.